This entry lists 20 T cell receptor beta chains sequenced from one sample in a study of cytomegalovirus exposure and HLA in healthy donors. Primers for the PCR totalled 60 Vbeta and 13 Jbeta. Only in-frame clones appear in the TCRdb table, and some are missing; sequencing was by immunoSEQ multiplex PCR. Of 150,000 to 200,000 clones detected, over 60% appear once; the ten largest clones hold approximately 1.6%. Sequences were obtained from PBMCs. The receptors were gathered from a young woman in good health and CMV-seronegative.

V usage is TRBV5-6 and J usage is TRBJ1-2; weak D call: TRBD1 (6 bases). This CDR3 is built from 15 residues. Germline CDR1 SGHDT, CDR2 YYEEEE. Trimming removed 3 bases at V and 8 bases at J, with 20 bases between. CDR3 sequence: CASSWEQQGARGYTF. DNA for the CDR3: TGTGCCAGCAGCTGGGAACAACAGGGAGCCCGGGGCTACACCTTC.

V and J are TRBV28 and TRBJ1-2; D perhaps matches TRBD1 (6 bases). Trimming pared 9 bases from V and 4 bases from J, leaving 18 bases between. This CDR3 region has 14 residues. Per the germline V gene, CDR1 is MDHEN and CDR2 is SYDVKM. The CDR3 is CASVQGAVAYGYTF. DNA for the CDR3: TGTGCCAGTGTACAGGGAGCGGTCGCCTATGGCTACACCTTC.

This chain joins TRBV4-1 and TRBJ2-7; 8 bases are a match to TRBD2. Germline V gene lookup returns CDR1 MGHRA and CDR2 YSYEKL. V lost 1 base to trimming and J lost 6 bases; unmatched junction nucleotides: 8. CDR3 length: 15 amino acids. In DNA, the CDR3 is TGCGCCAGCAGCCAAGGCCCGACTAGCGTAACCGAGCAGTACTTC. It yields the protein CASSQGPTSVTEQYF.

The J gene is TRBJ2-1, the V gene TRBV19, with 10 nucleotides matching TRBD2. Germline V gives CDR1 LNHDA, CDR2 SQIVND (reference sequence). Trimming at V came to 3 bases and at J to 6 bases, leaving 8 bases not matched to a gene. The CDR3 length is 16 residues. CDR3 bases: TGTGCCAGTAGTATCCGCAGAGCGGGGGGGGGCAATGAGCAGTTCTTC. Translated, it gives CASSIRRAGGGNEQFF.

The chain employs TRBV29-1 and TRBJ2-1; 9 nucleotides align to TRBD1. V shed 3 bases and J 3 bases; nucleotides not matched to a gene: 3. The CDR3 spans 14 residues. Germline CDR1 SQVTM, CDR2 ANQGSEA. The CDR3 DNA follows: TGCAGCGTTGAGGGACAGGGAATCTACAATGAGCAGTTCTTC. This translates into CSVEGQGIYNEQFF.

The chain is built from TRBV28 and TRBJ1-1; D unclear. Trimming cost V 6 bases and J 3 bases, with 11 bases left between them. This CDR3 is 13 amino acids long. Germline CDR1 MDHEN, CDR2 SYDVKM. CDR3 loop: CASSYEVDTEAFF. CDR3 sequence (DNA): TGTGCCAGCAGCTATGAGGTGGACACTGAAGCTTTCTTT.

This rearrangement joins TRBV7-2 to TRBJ2-5; TRBD2 might be the D (6 bases). CDR1 and CDR2 (germline): SGHTA, FQGNSA. The CDR3 loop spans 13 amino acids. Trimming removed 8 bases from V and 5 bases from J, with 15 bases in between. CDR3 in DNA: TGTGCCAGCGCCGGAGGGGTTGAGGAGACCCAGTACTTC. It specifies CASAGGVEETQYF.

The CDR3 here is CASSPRRGGSLSYEQYF. The CDR3 DNA follows: TGTGCCAGCAGCCCTCGGCGGGGCGGTTCCCTCTCCTACGAGCAGTACTTC. The chain is built from TRBV5-8 and TRBJ2-7; D is perhaps TRBD2 (6 bases). V lost 4 bases, J lost 0 bases, and 20 bases lay in between. The CDR3 length is 17 residues. Per germline, CDR1 SGHTS and CDR2 YDEGEE.

This clone was detected a few times. The chain couples TRBV29-1 to TRBJ1-1; D gene unclear. The V end was cut by 4 bases, the J end by 0 bases, with 18 bases between. The CDR3 consists of 16 residues. The germline CDR1 and CDR2 sequences are SQVTM and ANQGSEA. The CDR3 DNA reads TGCAGCGTTGGGGTAAGCCCCATGAGGATGAACACTGAAGCTTTCTTT. Amino acid sequence: CSVGVSPMRMNTEAFF.

This clone was seen a handful of times. The chain recombines TRBV7-6 with TRBJ2-1; TRBD1 might be the D (7 bases). The CDR3 runs 15 residues. Germline CDR1 SGHVS, CDR2 FNYEAQ. The V end lost 2 bases, the J end lost 3 bases, and 11 bases lay between the germline ends. The CDR3 sequence: CASSLSGGGYNEQFF. The CDR3 nucleotides read TGTGCCAGCAGCTTATCAGGGGGAGGCTACAATGAGCAGTTCTTC.

The rearrangement joins TRBV7-9 to TRBJ1-2, with TRBD1 as a possible D gene (5 bases). This CDR3 is built from 12 residues. Trimming stripped 1 base from V and 10 bases from J, with 10 bases between. Per germline, CDR1 SEHNR and CDR2 FQNEAQ (reference sequence). The CDR3 protein is CASSLDRGIYTF. Written as DNA, the CDR3 is TGTGCCAGCAGCTTAGACCGGGGGATCTACACCTTC.

The chain has TRBV5-1 and TRBJ1-2; 8 bases map to TRBD1. Trimming cost V 4 bases and J 5 bases; bases outside gene matches: 16. CDR1 is SGHRS, CDR2 YFSETQ, per germline. The CDR3 runs to 17 residues. The CDR3 loop reads CASSGTGLAGSLYGYTF. DNA of the CDR3: TGCGCCAGCAGCGGGACAGGCCTCGCGGGTAGCTTGTATGGCTACACCTTC.

The chain links TRBV5-6 to TRBJ2-1, with D maybe TRBD2 (5 bases). V shed 6 bases and J shed 8 bases, with 12 bases lying between them. Per the germline V gene, CDR1 is SGHDT and CDR2 is YYEEEE. The CDR3 contains 12 residues. CDR3 in amino acids: CASNGQADEQFF. CDR3 coding DNA: TGTGCCAGCAATGGGCAAGCGGATGAGCAGTTCTTC.

The gene calls are TRBV4-3 and TRBJ1-1; no definite D call. This CDR3 is built from 14 residues. From germline, CDR1 is LGHNA and CDR2 YSLEER. Between the trimmed V and J ends, which lost 0 bases and 1 base, there was a span of 6 bases. The CDR3 region has the DNA TGCGCCAGCAGCCAAGATATACAGAACACTGAAGCTTTCTTT. Its protein is CASSQDIQNTEAFF.

The chain recombines TRBV25-1 with TRBJ2-7; 9 nucleotides align to TRBD2. Trimming cost V 5 bases and J 5 bases; bases outside gene matches: 13. Per the germline V gene, CDR1 is MGHDK and CDR2 is SYGVNS. The CDR3 consists of 16 residues. In nucleotides, the CDR3 is TGTGCCAGCAGTCAAATAGCGGGAGCGTACGTCGACGAGCAGTACTTC. Protein: CASSQIAGAYVDEQYF.

This chain uses TRBV4-1 with TRBJ2-7; no firm D call. V was shortened by 0 bases and J by 1 base, with 10 bases between the two germline ends. This CDR3 is 15 amino acids long. CDR1 is MGHRA and CDR2 is YSYEKL in the germline V gene. In nucleotides, the CDR3 is TGCGCCAGCAGCCAAGATGTGTCCGTTTCCTACGAGCAGTACTTC. Amino acid sequence: CASSQDVSVSYEQYF.

V usage is TRBV5-8 and J usage is TRBJ2-3, with D perhaps TRBD1 (5 bases). The V and J ends lost 2 bases and 4 bases respectively, with 8 bases between them. The CDR3 sequence is 13 residues long. Germline CDR1 SGHTS, CDR2 YDEGEE. The CDR3 loop reads CASSFQGADTQYF. The CDR3 region has the DNA TGTGCCAGCAGCTTTCAGGGTGCAGATACGCAGTATTTT.

J is TRBJ2-1 and V is TRBV5-1; 11 bases line up with TRBD2. The length of the CDR3 is 17 residues. CDR1 and CDR2 (germline): SGHRS, YFSETQ. Germline trimming cut 2 bases from V and 3 bases from J; bases unmatched to any gene: 7. This chain's CDR3 is CASSFGLAGGIYNEQFF. As DNA, the CDR3 is TGCGCCAGCAGCTTTGGGCTAGCGGGGGGAATCTACAATGAGCAGTTCTTC.

This chain links TRBV7-9 with TRBJ2-3; 9 bases map to TRBD1. CDR1 and CDR2 (germline): SEHNR, FQNEAQ (reference sequence). This CDR3 spans 13 amino acids. V lost 7 bases, J lost 2 bases, and 1 base stayed unmatched. The CDR3 sequence: CASNRGLTDTQYF. The CDR3 coding sequence is TGTGCCAGCAACAGGGGGCTCACAGATACGCAGTATTTT.

The chain links TRBV9 to TRBJ1-6; no clear D gene. V was trimmed by 0 bases and J by 7 bases, leaving 8 bases between them. The CDR3 contains 14 residues. Germline lookup yields CDR1 SGDLS and CDR2 YYNGEE. CDR3 DNA sequence: TGTGCCAGCAGCGTAGTTGACAAGAATTCACCCCTCCACTTT. Translated: CASSVVDKNSPLHF.